Below, 2 T cell receptor beta chains from the same sample are listed, as sequenced in a study of precursors of human CD4 cytotoxic T cells (dated by TCRdb to between 2017 and 2018). Bulk UMI-based TCR sequencing was performed on four sorted CD4+ memory subsets (TCM, TEM, IL-7Rhigh TEMRA, IL-7R- TEMRA) to test a precursor-effector relationship among CD4 cytotoxic T cells. The sequencer was an Illumina MiSeq. Through fastp at Q25 and MiXCR, TCRdb rebuilt clones from the public reads, retaining in-frame beta chains. One record per CDR3 amino acid sequence lists the most common genes and DNA. The sample table contains around 410 distinct CDR3 sequences; only one count was recorded for 20% to 25% of them. The top ten hold 17% of the sample. Source material: memory CD4+ T cells from blood (PBMCs). The receptors stem from a human donor in good health.

As regards this clonotype: Just one base apart from a much larger clone, this may be a read error. This rearrangement joins TRBV9 to TRBJ1-2; 8 bases line up with TRBD1. The V gene end was trimmed by 0 bases and the J gene end by 7 bases; junction bases not matched to a gene: 2. Germline V CDR1 and CDR2: SGDLS, YYNGEE. CDR3 size: 13 residues. CDR3 residues: CASSVGTGSGYTF. The CDR3 DNA is TGTGCCAGCAGCGTAGGGACAGGGAGTGGCTACACCTTC. The full variable domain, in which reference TRBV9 and TRBJ1-2 provide the parts outside the CDR3, is DSGVTQTPKHLITATGQRVTLRCSPRSGDLSVYWYQQSLDQGLQFLIQYYNGEERAKGNILERFSAQQFPDLHSELNLSSLELGDSALYFCASSVGTGSGYTFGSGTRLTVV.

This clonotype ranks as large. The rearrangement uses TRBV10-3 and TRBJ2-7, with TRBD2 matching 8 bases. The CDR3 has 14 amino acids. J gave up 3 bases and V 2 bases, and 3 bases lay outside the gene matches. The germline gives CDR1 ENHRY, CDR2 SYGVKD. CDR3 sequence reads: CAISEAGLGYEQYF. CDR3 sequence (DNA): TGTGCCATCAGTGAGGCGGGACTAGGCTACGAGCAGTACTTC.